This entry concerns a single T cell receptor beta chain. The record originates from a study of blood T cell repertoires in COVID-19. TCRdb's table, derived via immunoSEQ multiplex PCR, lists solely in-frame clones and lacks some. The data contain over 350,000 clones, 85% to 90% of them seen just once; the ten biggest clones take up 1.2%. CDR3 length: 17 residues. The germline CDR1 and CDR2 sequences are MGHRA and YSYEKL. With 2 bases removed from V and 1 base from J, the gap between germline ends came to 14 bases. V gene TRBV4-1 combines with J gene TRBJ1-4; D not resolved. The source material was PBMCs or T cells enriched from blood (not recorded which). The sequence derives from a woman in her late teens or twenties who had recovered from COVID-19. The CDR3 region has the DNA TGCGCCAGCAGCCAATTGACGGCCGGGTTAACTAATGAAAAACTGTTTTTT. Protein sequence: CASSQLTAGLTNEKLFF.